The clone carrying this T cell receptor (beta chain) was counted a single time. These data come from a study of cytomegalovirus exposure and HLA in healthy donors. The PCR used 60 Vbeta and 13 Jbeta primers. Profiling relied on immunoSEQ multiplex PCR, and the TCRdb table lists in-frame clones only, not all of them. The table lists approximately 90,000 clones, roughly two thirds of them singletons. V was pared by 1 base and J by 4 bases, with 6 bases of the junction left unmatched. Germline CDR1 and CDR2: SGHAT and FQNNGV. The CDR3 extends over 17 amino acids. This clonotype was obtained from a woman aged 25 to 39 in good health and CMV-seronegative. The genes are TRBV11-2 and TRBJ2-1; 11 bases line up with TRBD2. Material for sequencing was PBMCs. CDR3 sequence reads: CASSLALAGVGYNEQFF. Written as DNA, the CDR3 is TGTGCCAGCAGCTTAGCACTAGCGGGAGTTGGGTACAATGAGCAGTTCTTC.